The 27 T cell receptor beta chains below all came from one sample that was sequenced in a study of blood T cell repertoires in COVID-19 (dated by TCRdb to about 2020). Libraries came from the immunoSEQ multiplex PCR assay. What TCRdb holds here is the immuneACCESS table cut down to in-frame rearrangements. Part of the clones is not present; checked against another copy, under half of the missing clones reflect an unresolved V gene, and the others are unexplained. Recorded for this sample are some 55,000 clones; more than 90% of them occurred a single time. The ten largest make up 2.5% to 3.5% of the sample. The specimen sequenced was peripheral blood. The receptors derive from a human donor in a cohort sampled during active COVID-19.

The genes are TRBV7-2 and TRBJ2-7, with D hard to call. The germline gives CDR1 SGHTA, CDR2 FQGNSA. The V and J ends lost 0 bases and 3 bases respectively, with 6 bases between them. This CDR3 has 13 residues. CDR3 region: CASSLAPNYEQYV. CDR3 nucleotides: TGTGCCAGCAGCTTAGCCCCCAACTACGAGCAGTACGTC.

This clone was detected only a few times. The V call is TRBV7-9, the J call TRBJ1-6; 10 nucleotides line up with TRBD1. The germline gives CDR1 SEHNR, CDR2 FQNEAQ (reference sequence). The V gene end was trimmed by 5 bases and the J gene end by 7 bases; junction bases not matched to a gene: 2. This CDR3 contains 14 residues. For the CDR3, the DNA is TGTGCCAGCAGCACGGGACAGGGGAATTCACCCCTCCACTTT. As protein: CASSTGQGNSPLHF.

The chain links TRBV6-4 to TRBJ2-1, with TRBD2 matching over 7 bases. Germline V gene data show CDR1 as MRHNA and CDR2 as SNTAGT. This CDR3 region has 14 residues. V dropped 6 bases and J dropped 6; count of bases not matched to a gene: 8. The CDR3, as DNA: TGTGCCAGCAGCGTAAGCGGGATCTTCAATGAGCAGTTCTTC. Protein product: CASSVSGIFNEQFF.

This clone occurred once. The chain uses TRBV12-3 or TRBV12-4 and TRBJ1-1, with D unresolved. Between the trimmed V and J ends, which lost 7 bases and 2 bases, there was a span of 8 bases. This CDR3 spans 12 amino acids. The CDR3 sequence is CASTLINTEAFF. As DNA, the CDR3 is TGTGCCAGCACCCTAATTAACACTGAAGCTTTCTTT.

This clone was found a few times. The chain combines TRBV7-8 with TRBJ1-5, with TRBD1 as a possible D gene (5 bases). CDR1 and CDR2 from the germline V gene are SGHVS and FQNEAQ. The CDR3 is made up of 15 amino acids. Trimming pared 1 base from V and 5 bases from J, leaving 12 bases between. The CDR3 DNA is TGTGCCAGCAGCTTAGACCGGGGGTCGCATCAGCCCCAGCATTTT. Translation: CASSLDRGSHQPQHF.

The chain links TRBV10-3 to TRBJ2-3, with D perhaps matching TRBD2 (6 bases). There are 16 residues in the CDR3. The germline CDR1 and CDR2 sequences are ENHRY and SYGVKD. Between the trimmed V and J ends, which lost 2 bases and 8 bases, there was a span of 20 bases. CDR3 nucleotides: TGTGCCATCAGTGAGAGGGCGGGACCCGAAGGTGGTACGCAGTATTTT. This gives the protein CAISERAGPEGGTQYF.

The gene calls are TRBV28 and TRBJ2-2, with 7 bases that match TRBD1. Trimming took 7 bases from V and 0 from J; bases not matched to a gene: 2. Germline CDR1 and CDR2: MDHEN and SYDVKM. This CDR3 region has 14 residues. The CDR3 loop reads CASIGTANTGELFF. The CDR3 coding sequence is TGTGCCAGCATCGGGACAGCGAACACCGGGGAGCTGTTTTTT.

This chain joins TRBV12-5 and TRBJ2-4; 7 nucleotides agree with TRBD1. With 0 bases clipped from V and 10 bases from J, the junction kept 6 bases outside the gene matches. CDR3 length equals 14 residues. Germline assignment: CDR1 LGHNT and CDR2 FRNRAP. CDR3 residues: CASGLVLWDRIQYF. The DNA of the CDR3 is TGTGCTAGTGGTTTGGTTCTCTGGGACAGAATTCAGTACTTC. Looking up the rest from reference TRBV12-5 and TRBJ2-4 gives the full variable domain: DARVTQTPRHKVTEMGQEVTMRCQPILGHNTVFWYRQTMMQGLELLAYFRNRAPLDDSGMPKDRFSAEMPDATLATLKIQPSEPRDSAVYFCASGLVLWDRIQYFGAGTRLSVL.

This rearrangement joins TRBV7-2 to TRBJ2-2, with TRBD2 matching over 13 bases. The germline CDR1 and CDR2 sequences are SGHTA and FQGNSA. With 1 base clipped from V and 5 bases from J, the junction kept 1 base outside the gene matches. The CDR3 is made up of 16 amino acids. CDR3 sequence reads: CASSLELAGGTGELFF. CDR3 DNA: TGTGCCAGCAGCTTAGAACTAGCGGGAGGGACCGGGGAGCTGTTTTTT.

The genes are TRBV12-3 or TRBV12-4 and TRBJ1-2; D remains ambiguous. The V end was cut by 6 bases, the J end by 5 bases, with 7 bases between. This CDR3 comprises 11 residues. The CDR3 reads CASSHGYGYTF. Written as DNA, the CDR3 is TGTGCCAGCAGCCACGGTTATGGCTACACCTTC.

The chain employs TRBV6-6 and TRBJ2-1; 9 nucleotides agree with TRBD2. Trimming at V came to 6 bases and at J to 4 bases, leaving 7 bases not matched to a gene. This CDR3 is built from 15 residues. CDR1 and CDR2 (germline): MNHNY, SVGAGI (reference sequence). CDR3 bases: TGTGCCAGCAGCAAAGGACTAGCGCTGTACAATGAGCAGTTCTTC. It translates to CASSKGLALYNEQFF.

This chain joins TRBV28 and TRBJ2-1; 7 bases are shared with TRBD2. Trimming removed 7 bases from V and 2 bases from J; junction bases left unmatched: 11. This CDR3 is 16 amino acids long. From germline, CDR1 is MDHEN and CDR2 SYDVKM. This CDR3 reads CASTQGSGATYNEQFF. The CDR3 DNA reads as TGTGCCAGCACCCAGGGAAGCGGGGCCACCTACAATGAGCAGTTCTTC. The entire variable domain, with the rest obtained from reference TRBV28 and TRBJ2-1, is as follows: DVKVTQSSRYLVKRTGEKVFLECVQDMDHENMFWYRQDPGLGLRLIYFSYDVKMKEKGDIPEGYSVSREKKERFSLILESASTNQTSMYLCASTQGSGATYNEQFFGPGTRLTVL.

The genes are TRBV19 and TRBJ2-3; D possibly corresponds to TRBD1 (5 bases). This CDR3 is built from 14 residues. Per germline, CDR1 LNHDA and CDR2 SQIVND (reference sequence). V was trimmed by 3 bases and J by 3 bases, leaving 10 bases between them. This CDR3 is CASSIGRVTDTQYF. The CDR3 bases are TGTGCCAGTAGTATCGGCAGGGTTACAGATACGCAGTATTTT.

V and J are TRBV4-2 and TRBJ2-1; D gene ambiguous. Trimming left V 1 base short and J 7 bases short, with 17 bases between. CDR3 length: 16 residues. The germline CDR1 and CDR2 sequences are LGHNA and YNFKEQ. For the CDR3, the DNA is TGTGCCAGCAGCCAAGTTTCGTCGGCTAGTCAGAATGAGCAGTTCTTC. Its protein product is CASSQVSSASQNEQFF.

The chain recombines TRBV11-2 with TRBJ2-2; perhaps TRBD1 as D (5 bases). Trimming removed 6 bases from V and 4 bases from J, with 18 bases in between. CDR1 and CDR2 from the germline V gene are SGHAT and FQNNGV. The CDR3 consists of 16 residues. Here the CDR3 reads CASSHLTGSGTGELFF. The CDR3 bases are TGTGCCAGCAGTCATCTTACAGGCAGTGGCACCGGGGAGCTGTTTTTT.

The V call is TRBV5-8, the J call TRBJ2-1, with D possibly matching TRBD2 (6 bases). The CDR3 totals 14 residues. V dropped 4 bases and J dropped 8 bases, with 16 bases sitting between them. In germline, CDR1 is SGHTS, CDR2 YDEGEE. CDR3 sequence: CASSGGAFRDEQFF. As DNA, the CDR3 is TGTGCCAGCAGCGGCGGGGCCTTCAGGGATGAGCAGTTCTTC.

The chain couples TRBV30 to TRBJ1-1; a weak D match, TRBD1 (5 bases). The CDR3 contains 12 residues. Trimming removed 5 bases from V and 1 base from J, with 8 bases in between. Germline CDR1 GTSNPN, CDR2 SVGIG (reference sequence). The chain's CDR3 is CAWGHQNTEAFF. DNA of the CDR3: TGTGCCTGGGGACACCAGAACACTGAAGCTTTCTTT.

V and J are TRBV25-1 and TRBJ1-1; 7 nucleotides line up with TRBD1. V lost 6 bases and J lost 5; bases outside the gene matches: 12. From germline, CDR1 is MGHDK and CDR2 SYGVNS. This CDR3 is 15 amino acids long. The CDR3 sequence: CASSPYLQGKTEAFF. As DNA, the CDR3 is TGTGCCAGCAGCCCCTACCTACAGGGGAAAACTGAAGCTTTCTTT.

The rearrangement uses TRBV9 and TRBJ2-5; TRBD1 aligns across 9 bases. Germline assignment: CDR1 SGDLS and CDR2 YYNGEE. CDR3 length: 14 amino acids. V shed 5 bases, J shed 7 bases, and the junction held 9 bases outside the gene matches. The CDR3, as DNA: TGTGCCAGCAGTGAGGACAGGGGCCGATGGACCCAGTACTTC. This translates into CASSEDRGRWTQYF. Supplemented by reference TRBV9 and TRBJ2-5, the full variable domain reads DSGVTQTPKHLITATGQRVTLRCSPRSGDLSVYWYQQSLDQGLQFLIQYYNGEERAKGNILERFSAQQFPDLHSELNLSSLELGDSALYFCASSEDRGRWTQYFGPGTRLLVL.

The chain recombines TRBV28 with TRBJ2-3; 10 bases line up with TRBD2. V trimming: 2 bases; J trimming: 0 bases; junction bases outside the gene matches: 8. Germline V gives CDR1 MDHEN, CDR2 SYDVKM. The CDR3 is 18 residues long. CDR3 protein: CASSLPSGSLLSTDTQYF. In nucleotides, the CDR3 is TGTGCCAGCAGTTTACCTAGCGGGAGCCTATTAAGCACAGATACGCAGTATTTT.

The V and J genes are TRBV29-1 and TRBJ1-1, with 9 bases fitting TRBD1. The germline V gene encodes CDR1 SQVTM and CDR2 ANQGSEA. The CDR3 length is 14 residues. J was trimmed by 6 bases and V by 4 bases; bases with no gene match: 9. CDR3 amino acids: CSVGDRDGNAEAFF. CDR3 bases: TGCAGCGTTGGGGACAGGGACGGCAACGCTGAAGCTTTCTTT. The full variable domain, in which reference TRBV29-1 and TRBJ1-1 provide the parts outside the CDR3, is SAVISQKPSRDICQRGTSLTIQCQVDSQVTMMFWYRQQPGQSLTLIATANQGSEATYESGFVIDKFPISRPNLTFSTLTVSNMSPEDSSIYLCSVGDRDGNAEAFFGQGTRLTVV.

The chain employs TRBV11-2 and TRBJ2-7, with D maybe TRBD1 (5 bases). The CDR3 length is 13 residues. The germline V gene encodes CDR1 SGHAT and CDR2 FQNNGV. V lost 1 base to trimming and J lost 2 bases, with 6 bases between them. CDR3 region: CASSLVQAYEQYF. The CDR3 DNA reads TGTGCCAGCAGCTTAGTACAGGCCTACGAGCAGTACTTC.

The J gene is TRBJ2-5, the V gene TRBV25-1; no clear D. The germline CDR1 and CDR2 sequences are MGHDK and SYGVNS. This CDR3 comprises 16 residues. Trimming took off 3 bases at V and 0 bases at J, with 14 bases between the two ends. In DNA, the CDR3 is TGTGCCAGCAGTGACATACACAGTAAGTACCAAGAGACCCAGTACTTC. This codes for CASSDIHSKYQETQYF. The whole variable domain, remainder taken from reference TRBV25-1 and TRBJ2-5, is EADIYQTPRYLVIGTGKKITLECSQTMGHDKMYWYQQDPGMELHLIHYSYGVNSTEKGDLSSESTVSRIRTEHFPLTLESARPSHTSQYLCASSDIHSKYQETQYFGPGTRLLVL.

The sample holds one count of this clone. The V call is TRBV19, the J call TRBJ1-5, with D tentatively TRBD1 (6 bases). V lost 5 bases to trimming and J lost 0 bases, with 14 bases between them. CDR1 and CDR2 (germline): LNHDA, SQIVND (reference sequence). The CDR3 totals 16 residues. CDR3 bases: TGTGCCAGTAGTCCGAGGACAGTTTATAGCAATCAGCCCCAGCATTTT. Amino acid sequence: CASSPRTVYSNQPQHF.

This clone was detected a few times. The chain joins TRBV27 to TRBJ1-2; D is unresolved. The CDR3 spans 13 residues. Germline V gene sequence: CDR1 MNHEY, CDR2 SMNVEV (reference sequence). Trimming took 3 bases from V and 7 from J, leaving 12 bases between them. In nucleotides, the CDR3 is TGTGCCAGCAGTTTTCGGACTGGCGGTGGCTACACCTTC. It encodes CASSFRTGGGYTF.

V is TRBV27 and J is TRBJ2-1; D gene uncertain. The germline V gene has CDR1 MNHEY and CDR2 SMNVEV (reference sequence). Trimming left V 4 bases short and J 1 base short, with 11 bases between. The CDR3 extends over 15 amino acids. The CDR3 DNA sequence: TGTGCCAGCAGTTCCCGCCATCGGTCCTACAATGAGCAGTTCTTC. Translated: CASSSRHRSYNEQFF.

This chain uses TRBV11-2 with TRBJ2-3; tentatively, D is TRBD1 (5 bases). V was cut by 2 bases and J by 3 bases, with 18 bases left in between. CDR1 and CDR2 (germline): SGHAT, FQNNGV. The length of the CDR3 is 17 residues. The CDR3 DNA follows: TGTGCCAGCAGCTTAAGGGGCGTCGTTGACGAAACAGATACGCAGTATTTT. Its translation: CASSLRGVVDETDTQYF.